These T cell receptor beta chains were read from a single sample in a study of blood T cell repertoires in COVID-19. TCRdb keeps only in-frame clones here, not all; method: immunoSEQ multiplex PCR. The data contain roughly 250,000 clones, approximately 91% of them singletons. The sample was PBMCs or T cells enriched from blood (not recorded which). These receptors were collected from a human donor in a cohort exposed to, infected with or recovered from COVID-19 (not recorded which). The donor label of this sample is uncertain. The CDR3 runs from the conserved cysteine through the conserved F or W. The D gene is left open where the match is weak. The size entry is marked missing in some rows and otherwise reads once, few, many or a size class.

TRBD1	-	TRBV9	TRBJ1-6	TGTGCCAGCAGCGCCTCCGGGACAGTTAATTCACCCCTCCACTTT	CASSASGTVNSPLHF
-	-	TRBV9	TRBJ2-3	TGTGCCAGCAGCGTAGGTGTGACGGGGGACACAGATACGCAGTATTTT	CASSVGVTGDTDTQYF
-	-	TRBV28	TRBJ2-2	TGTGCCAGCAGTTTCGAGTTCGGGGAGCTGTTTTTT	CASSFEFGELFF
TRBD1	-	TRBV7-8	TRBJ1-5	TGTGCCAGCAGCCACCTTCAGACAGGGGGAGATCAGCCCCAGCATTTT	CASSHLQTGGDQPQHF
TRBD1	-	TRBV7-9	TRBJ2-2	TGTGCCAGCAGCCTCCGGGACAGGGCCACCGGGGAGCTGTTTTTT	CASSLRDRATGELFF
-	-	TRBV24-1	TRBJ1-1	TGTGCCACCAGTGCGGGTGACGTGACTGAAGCTTTCTTT	CATSAGDVTEAFF
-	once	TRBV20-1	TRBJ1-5	TGCAGTGCTAGTAACTTGATCGAGCCCCAGCATTTT	CSASNLIEPQHF
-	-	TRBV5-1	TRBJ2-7	TGCGCCAGCAGCTCGACAGGTCCCGAGCAGTACTTC	CASSSTGPEQYF
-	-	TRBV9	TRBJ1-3	TGTGCCAGCAGCGTAGGGAGGGGATCCGGAAACACCATATATTTT	CASSVGRGSGNTIYF
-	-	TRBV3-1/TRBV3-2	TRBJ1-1	TGTGCCAGCAGCCAAGATGGACACTACACTGAAGCTTTCTTT	CASSQDGHYTEAFF
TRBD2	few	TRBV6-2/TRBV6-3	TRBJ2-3	TGTGCCAGCAGTTACTCGGCGGGGGAGACAGATACGCAGTATTTT	CASSYSAGETDTQYF
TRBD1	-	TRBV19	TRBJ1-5	TGTGCCAGTAGTATAGGAGGCAGGGGGCATCAGCCCCAGCATTTT	CASSIGGRGHQPQHF
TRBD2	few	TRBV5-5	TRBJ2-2	TGTGCCAGCAGCCTCGGACTAGCGGGGGGGAACACCGGGGAGCTGTTTTTT	CASSLGLAGGNTGELFF
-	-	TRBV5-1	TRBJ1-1	TGCGCCAGCAGTTATTCTACCGGTGAAGCTTTCTTT	CASSYSTGEAFF
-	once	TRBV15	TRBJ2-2	TGTGCCACCAGCAGACAGGCAGGGGAAATGACCGGGGAGCTGTTTTTT	CATSRQAGEMTGELFF
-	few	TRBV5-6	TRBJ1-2	TGTGCCAGCAGCCCCCAGGCGGGCAGAGCCATGGGCTACACCTTC	CASSPQAGRAMGYTF
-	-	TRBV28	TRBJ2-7	TGTGCCAGCAGTTTTAGACCGGGCCAGCGGAGTATTTACGAGCAGTACTTC	CASSFRPGQRSIYEQYF
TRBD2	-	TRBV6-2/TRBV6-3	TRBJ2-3	TGTGCCAGCAGTCAGACTAGCGGGGGGGCAGATACGCAGTATTTT	CASSQTSGGADTQYF
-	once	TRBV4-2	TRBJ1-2	TGTGCCAGCAGCCAAGTCTTGGGAGGGGACGGCTACACCTTC	CASSQVLGGDGYTF
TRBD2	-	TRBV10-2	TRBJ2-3	TGCGCCAGCAGCTTAAGCGGGAACACAGATACGCAGTATTTT	CASSLSGNTDTQYF
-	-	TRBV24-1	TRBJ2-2	TGTGCCACCAGTCCGGCGGGAAACACCGGGGAGCTGTTTTTT	CATSPAGNTGELFF
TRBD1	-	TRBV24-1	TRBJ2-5	TGTGCCACCAGTGATTGGGACAGCGAAGAGACCCAGTACTTC	CATSDWDSEETQYF
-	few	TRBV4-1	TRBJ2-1	TGCGCCAGCAGCCGGGAGCGGGCGCCATACAATGAGCAGTTCTTC	CASSRERAPYNEQFF
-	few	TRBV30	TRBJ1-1	TGTGCCGCGCACGGGAATGAAGCTTTCTTT	CAAHGNEAFF
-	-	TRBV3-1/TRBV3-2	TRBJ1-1	TGTGCCAGCAGCCAAGAGATACAGGGTGGAACTGAAGCTTTCTTT	CASSQEIQGGTEAFF
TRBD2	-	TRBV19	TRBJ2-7	TGTGCCAGTAGTACCGGAGGACTAGCGGGGGGCGAGCAGTACTTC	CASSTGGLAGGEQYF
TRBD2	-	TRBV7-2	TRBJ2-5	TGTGCCAGCGGGACTAGCGGGGTGGAGGAGACCCAGTACTTC	CASGTSGVEETQYF
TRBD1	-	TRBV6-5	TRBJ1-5	TGTGCCAGCAGCCCAGGGACAGAGGATCAGCCCCAGCATTTT	CASSPGTEDQPQHF
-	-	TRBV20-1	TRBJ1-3	TGCAGTGCTAGTCCCCGGACGGGAACTGGAAACACCATATATTTT	CSASPRTGTGNTIYF
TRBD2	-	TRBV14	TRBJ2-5	TGTGCCAGCAGCCATGGATTAGCGGGGGGGCCGATTGAGACCCAGTACTTC	CASSHGLAGGPIETQYF
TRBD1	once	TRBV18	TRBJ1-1	TGTGCCAGCTCACCAGAGAGGACAGGGGAAGCTTTCTTT	CASSPERTGEAFF
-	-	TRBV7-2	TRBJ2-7	TGTGCCAGCAGCTCCGGACTGGGTTCCTACGAGCAGTACTTC	CASSSGLGSYEQYF
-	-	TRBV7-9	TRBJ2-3	TGTGCCAGCACCGGGACATCATTCACAGATACGCAGTATTTT	CASTGTSFTDTQYF
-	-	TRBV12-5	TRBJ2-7	TGTGCTAGTGGGACCACAGGTGGCTACGAGCAGTACTTC	CASGTTGGYEQYF
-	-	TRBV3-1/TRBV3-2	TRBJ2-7	TGTGCCAGCAGCCATTTTCCTCAGGGTAACGAGCAGTACTTC	CASSHFPQGNEQYF
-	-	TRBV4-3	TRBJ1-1	TGCGCCAGCAGCCAAAAACAGAACACTGAAGCTTTCTTT	CASSQKQNTEAFF
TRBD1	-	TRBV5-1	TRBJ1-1	TGCGCCAGCAGCTTAGCAGGACAGGGTTGGACTGAAGCTTTCTTT	CASSLAGQGWTEAFF
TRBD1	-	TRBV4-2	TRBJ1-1	TGTGCCAGCAGCCAGGTAGATTCAGGGGGCGTTTACACTGAAGCTTTCTTT	CASSQVDSGGVYTEAFF
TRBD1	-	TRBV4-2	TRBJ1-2	TGTGCCAGCAGCCAAGAGGGACAGTACTATGGCTACACCTTC	CASSQEGQYYGYTF
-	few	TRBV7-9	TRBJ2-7	TGTGCCAGCAGCGGAGGGTTCAGAAGCTCCTACGAGCAGTACTTC	CASSGGFRSSYEQYF
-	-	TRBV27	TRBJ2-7	TGTGCCAGCAGTTTTGGGGCTGCAGTAGAGCAGTACTTC	CASSFGAAVEQYF
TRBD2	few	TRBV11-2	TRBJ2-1	TGTGCCAGCAGCTTAGATAGTTGGGGACTAGCGACTCCTGAGCAGTTCTTC	CASSLDSWGLATPEQFF
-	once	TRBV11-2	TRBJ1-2	TGTGCCAGCAGCTTACCCGGGGGTGGCTACACCTTC	CASSLPGGGYTF
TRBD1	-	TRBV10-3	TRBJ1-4	TGTGCCTCCCAGGGGGTCGAAGAAAAACTGTTTTTT	CASQGVEEKLFF
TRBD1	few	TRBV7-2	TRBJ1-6	TGTGCCAGCAGCTTGGACAGGGATTCACCCCTCCACTTT	CASSLDRDSPLHF
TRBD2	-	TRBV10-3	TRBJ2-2	TGTGCCATCAGCGCTAGCGGGGGGTATACCGGGGAGCTGTTTTTT	CAISASGGYTGELFF
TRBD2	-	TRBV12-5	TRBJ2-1	TGTGCTAGTGGTACGAAACTAGCGGGGGGTTCGGGAGTTGGTGAGCAGTTCTTC	CASGTKLAGGSGVGEQFF
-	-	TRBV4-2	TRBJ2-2	TGTGCCAGCAGCCAAGGGCACAGGGGGGGGACCGGGGAGCTGTTTTTT	CASSQGHRGGTGELFF
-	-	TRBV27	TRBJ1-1	TGTGCCAGCAGACCATCGGCGGGGGGATTTGAAGCTTTCTTT	CASRPSAGGFEAFF
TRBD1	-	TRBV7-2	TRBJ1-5	TGTGCCAGCAGCTTAGCAGGGGGCGGGCTTCAGCCCCAGCATTTT	CASSLAGGGLQPQHF
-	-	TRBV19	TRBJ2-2	TGTGCCAGTACTGACAGCGTCACCGGGGAGCTGTTTTTT	CASTDSVTGELFF
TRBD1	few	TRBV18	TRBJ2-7	TGTGCCAGCTCAACGGATGACAGGGCCTACGAGCAGTACTTC	CASSTDDRAYEQYF